This entry features one T cell receptor beta chain sequence. This specimen belongs to a study of technical replicates of blood from a few donors. The repertoire was sequenced with immunoSEQ multiplex PCR; TCRdb's copy has only in-frame clones and lacks some. The table includes roughly 85,000 clones, 85% to 95% detected once. The V segment lost 6 bases and the J segment 5 bases; nucleotides outside the gene matches: 10. The V gene's germline CDR1 is SQVTM and CDR2 ANQGSEA. This CDR3 has 14 residues. V is TRBV29-1 and J is TRBJ2-1; 7 bases are a match to TRBD2. Source material: T cells isolated from PBMCs. The receptor comes from a human donor in good health. The CDR3 sequence is CSVGPRLADNEQFF. The CDR3 nucleotides are TGCAGCGTGGGGCCTAGGCTAGCGGACAATGAGCAGTTCTTC.